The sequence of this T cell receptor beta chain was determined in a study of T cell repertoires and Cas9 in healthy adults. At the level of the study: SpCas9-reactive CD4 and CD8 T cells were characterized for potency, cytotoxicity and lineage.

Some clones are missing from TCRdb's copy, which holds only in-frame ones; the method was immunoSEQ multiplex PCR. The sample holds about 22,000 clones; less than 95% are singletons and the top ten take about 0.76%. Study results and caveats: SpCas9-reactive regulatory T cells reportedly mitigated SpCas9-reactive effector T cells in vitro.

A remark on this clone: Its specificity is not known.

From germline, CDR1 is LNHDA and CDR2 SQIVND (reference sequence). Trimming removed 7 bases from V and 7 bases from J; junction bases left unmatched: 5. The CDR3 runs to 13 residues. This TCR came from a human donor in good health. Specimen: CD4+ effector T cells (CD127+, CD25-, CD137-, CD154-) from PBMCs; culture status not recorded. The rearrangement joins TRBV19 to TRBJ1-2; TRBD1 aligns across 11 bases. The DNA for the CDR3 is TGTGCCAGTATGGGACAGGGGGGACGTGGCTACACCTTC. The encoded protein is CASMGQGGRGYTF.